The clone carrying this T cell receptor (beta chain) turned up a few times. Sequencing used immunoSEQ multiplex PCR; TCRdb keeps in-frame clones, though not all of them. Of more than 70,000 clones listed, 86% were seen once; the top ten hold about 7.7%. CDR1 MNHNY and CDR2 SVGAGI come from the germline V gene (reference sequence). J gave up 7 bases and V 2 bases, and 8 bases lay outside the gene matches. CDR3 length: 16 amino acids. The source of the sample is a study of blood T cell repertoires in COVID-19. The wider study: PBMCs, B-cell-depleted T cells, or T cells were the source of the cDNA or gDNA that made up the material.

This sequence was found in a man in his 60s with acute or convalescent COVID-19. The sequenced sample consisted of peripheral blood. The chain uses TRBV6-6 and TRBJ2-1, with 10 positions matching TRBD1. The CDR3 loop reads CASSYASGTGVNEQFF. The CDR3 DNA reads as TGTGCCAGCAGTTACGCCAGCGGGACAGGGGTTAATGAGCAGTTCTTC.